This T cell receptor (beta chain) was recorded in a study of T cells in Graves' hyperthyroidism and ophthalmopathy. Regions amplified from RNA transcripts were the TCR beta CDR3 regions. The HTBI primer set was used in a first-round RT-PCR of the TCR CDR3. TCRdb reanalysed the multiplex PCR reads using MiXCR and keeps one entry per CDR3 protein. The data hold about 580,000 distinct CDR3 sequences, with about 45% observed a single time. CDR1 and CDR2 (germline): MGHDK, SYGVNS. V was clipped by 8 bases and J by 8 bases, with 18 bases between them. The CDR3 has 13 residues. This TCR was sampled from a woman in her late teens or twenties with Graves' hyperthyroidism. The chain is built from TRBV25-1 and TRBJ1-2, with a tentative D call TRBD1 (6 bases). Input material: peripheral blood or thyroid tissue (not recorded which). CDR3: CASVEMGGTGYTF. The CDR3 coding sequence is TGTGCCAGCGTTGAGATGGGAGGGACAGGCTACACCTTC.